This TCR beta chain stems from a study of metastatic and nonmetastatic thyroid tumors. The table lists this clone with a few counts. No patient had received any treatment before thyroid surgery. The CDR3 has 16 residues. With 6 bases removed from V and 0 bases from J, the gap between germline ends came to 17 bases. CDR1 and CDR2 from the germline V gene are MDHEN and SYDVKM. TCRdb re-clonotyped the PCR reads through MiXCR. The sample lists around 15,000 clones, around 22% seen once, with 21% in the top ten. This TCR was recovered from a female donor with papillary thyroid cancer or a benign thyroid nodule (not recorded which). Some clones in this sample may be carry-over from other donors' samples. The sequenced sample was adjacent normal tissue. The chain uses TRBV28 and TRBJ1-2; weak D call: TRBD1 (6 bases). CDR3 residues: CASSRPRRTANYGYTF. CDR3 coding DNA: TGTGCCAGCAGCCGTCCCCGCAGGACAGCTAACTATGGCTACACCTTC.